This TCR beta chain was captured in a study of shared clonotypes between healthy human individuals. Some clones are missing from TCRdb's copy, which holds only in-frame ones; the method was immunoSEQ multiplex PCR. The table includes a few million clones, roughly 93% detected once. The V end was cut by 1 base, the J end by 9 bases, with 12 bases between. Germline V gives CDR1 SGHAT, CDR2 FQDESV (reference sequence). This CDR3 is 13 amino acids long. This clonotype was obtained from a man between 18 and 29 years old in good health. Some clones in this sample may be carry-over from other donors' samples. The V call is TRBV11-1, the J call TRBJ2-5, with D maybe TRBD2 (6 bases). Sequencing was carried out using naive CD4+ T cells from PBMCs. Documented subset: CD45RA+ positively selected. The CDR3 nucleotides are TGTGCCAGCAGCTTAGTTGTTGGCGGGGCCCAGTACTTC. Translation gives CASSLVVGGAQYF.